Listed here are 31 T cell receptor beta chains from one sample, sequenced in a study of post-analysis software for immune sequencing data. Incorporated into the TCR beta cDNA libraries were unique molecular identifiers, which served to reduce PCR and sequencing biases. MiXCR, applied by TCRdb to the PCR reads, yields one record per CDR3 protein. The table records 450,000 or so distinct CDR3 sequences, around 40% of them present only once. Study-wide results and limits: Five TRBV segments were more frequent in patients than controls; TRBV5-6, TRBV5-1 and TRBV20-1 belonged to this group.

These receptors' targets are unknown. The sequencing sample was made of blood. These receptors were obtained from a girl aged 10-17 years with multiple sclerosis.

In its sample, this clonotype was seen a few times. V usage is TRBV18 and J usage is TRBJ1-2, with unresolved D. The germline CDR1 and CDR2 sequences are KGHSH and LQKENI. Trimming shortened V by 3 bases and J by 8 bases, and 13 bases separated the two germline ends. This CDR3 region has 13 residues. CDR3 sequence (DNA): TGTGCCAGCTCACCCTCGGGCAGTGACGGCTACACCTTC. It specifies CASSPSGSDGYTF.

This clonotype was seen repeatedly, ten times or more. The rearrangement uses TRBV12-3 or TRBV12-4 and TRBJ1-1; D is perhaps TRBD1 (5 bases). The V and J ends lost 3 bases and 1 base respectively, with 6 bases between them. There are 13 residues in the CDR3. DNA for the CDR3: TGTGCCAGCAGTTTCACAGGGAACACTGAAGCTTTCTTT. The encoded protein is CASSFTGNTEAFF.

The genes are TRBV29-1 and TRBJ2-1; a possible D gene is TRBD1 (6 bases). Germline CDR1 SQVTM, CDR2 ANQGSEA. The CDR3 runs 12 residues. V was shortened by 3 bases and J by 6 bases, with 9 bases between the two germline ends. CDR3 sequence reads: CSVERGFNEQFF. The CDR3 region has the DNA TGCAGCGTTGAGAGGGGGTTCAATGAGCAGTTCTTC.

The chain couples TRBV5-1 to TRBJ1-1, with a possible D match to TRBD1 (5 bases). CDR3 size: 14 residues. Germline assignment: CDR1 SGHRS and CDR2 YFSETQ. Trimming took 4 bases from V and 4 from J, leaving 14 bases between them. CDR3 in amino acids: CASSPDTRGTEAFF. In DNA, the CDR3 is TGCGCCAGCAGCCCGGACACCCGGGGCACTGAAGCTTTCTTT.

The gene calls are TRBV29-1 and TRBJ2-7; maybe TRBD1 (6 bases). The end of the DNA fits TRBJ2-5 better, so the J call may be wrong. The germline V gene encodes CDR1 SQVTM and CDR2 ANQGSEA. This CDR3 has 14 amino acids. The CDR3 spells CSVSPGTRGETQYF. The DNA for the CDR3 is TGCAGCGTTTCTCCAGGGACAAGAGGGGAGACCCAGTACTTC.

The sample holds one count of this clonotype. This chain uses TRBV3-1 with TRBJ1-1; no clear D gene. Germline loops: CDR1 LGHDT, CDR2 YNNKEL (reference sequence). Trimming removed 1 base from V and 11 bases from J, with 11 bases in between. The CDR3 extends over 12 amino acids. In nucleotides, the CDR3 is TGTGCCAGCAGCCAAGGCCTCAAGCAGGCTTTCTTT. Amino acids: CASSQGLKQAFF.

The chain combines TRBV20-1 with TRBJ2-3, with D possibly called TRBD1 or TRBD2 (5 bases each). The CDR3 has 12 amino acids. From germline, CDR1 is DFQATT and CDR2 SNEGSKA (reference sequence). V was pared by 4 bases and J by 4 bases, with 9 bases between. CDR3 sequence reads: CSATGGSDTQYF. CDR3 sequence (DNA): TGCAGTGCTACTGGGGGATCAGATACGCAGTATTTT.

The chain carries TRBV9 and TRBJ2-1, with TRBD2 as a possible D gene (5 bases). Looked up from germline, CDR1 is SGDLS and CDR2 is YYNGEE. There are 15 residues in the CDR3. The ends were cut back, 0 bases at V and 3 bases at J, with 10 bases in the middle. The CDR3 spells CASSVGGANYNEQFF. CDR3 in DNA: TGTGCCAGCAGCGTAGGGGGAGCTAACTACAATGAGCAGTTCTTC. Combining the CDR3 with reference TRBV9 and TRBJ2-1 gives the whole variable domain DSGVTQTPKHLITATGQRVTLRCSPRSGDLSVYWYQQSLDQGLQFLIQYYNGEERAKGNILERFSAQQFPDLHSELNLSSLELGDSALYFCASSVGGANYNEQFFGPGTRLTVL.

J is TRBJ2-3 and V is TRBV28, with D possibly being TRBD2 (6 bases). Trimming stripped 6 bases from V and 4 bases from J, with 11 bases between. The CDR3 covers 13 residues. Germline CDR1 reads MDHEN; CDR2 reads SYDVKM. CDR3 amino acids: CASSRPSADTQYF. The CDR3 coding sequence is TGTGCCAGCAGCCGCCCTAGCGCAGATACGCAGTATTTT.

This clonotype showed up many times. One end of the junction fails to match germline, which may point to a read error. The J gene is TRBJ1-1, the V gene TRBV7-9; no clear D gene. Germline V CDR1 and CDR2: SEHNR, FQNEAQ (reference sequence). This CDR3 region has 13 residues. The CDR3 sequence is CASSLGANTEAFF. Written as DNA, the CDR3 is TGCGCCAGCAGCTTGGGTGCGAACACTGAAGCTTTCTTT.

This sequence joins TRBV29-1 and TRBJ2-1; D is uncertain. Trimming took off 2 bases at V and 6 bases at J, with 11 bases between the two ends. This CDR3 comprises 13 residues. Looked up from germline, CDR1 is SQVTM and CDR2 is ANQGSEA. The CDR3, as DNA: TGCAGCGTTGAACCCGTCTCGGGCAATGAGCAGTTCTTC. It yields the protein CSVEPVSGNEQFF.

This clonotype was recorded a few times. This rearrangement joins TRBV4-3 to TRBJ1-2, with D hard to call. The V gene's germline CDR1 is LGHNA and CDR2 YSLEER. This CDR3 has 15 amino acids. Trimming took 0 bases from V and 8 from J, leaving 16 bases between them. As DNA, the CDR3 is TGCGCCAGCAGCCAAGATCGGGTGGAATTTAGAGGCTACACCTTC. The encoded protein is CASSQDRVEFRGYTF.

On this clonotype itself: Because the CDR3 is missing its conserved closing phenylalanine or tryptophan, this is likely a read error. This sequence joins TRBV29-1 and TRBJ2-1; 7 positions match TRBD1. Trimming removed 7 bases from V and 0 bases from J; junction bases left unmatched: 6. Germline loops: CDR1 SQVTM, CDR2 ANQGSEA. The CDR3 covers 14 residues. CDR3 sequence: CSAWTGLSYNEQFC. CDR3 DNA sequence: TGCAGCGCCTGGACAGGTCTCTCCTACAATGAGCAGTTCTGC.

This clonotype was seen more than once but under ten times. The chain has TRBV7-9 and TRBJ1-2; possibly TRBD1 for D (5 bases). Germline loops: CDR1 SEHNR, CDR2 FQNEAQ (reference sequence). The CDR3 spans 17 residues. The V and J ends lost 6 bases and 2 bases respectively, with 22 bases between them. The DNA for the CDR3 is TGTGCCAGCAGGGACGCGGGGCAGGGAATCCTCAACTATGGCTACACCTTC. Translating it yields CASRDAGQGILNYGYTF.

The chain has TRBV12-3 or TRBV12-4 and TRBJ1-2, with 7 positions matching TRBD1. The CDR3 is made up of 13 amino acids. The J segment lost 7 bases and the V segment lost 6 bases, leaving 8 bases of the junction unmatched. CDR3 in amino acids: CASRLQGKVGYTF. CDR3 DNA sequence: TGTGCCAGCAGGTTACAGGGGAAGGTTGGCTACACCTTC.

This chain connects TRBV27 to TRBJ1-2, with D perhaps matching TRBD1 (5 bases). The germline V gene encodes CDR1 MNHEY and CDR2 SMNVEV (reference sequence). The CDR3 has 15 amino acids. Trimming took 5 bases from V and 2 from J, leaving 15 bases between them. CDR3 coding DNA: TGTGCCAGCAGTCCCCGTGCGTGGGGCAACTATGGCTACACCTTC. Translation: CASSPRAWGNYGYTF.

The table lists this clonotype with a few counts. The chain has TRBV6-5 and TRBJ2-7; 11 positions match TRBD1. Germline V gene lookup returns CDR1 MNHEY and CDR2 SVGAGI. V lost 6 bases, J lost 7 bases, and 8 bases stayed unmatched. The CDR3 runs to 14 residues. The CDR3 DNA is TGTGCCAGCAGGGGGACAGGGGGGTTCCGGGAGCAGTACTTC. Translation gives CASRGTGGFREQYF.

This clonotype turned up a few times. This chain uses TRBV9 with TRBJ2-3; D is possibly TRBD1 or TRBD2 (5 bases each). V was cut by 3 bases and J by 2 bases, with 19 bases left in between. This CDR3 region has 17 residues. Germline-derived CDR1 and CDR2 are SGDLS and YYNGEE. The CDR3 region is CASSGDVGRPHTDTQYF. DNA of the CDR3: TGTGCCAGCAGCGGCGACGTGGGACGCCCCCACACAGATACGCAGTATTTT.

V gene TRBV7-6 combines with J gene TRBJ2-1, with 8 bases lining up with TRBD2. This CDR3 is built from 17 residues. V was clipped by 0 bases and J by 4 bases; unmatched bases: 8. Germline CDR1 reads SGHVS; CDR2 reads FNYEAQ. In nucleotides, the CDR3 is TGTGCCAGCAGCTTAGCCCCGGGAGGGCCGGGGTACAATGAGCAGTTCTTC. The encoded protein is CASSLAPGGPGYNEQFF.

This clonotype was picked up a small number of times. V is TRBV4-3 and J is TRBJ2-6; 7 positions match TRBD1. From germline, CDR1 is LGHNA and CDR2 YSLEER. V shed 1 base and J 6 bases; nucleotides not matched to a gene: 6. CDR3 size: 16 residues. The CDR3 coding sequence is TGCGCCAGCAGCCAAGGGACAGGTCCGGTGGCCAACGTCCTGACTTTC. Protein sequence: CASSQGTGPVANVLTF.

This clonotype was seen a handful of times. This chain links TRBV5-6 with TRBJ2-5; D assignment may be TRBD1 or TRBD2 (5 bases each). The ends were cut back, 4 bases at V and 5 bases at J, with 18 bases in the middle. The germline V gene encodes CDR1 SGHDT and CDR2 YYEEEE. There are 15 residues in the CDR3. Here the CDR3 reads CASSAPGALGETQYF. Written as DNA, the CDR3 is TGTGCCAGCAGCGCACCCGGGGCTTTGGGGGAGACCCAGTACTTC.

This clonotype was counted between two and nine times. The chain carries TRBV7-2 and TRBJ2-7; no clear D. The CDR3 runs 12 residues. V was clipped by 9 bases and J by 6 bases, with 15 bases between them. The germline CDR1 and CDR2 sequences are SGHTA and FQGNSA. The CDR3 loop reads CASGKSPREQYF. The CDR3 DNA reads TGTGCCAGTGGGAAGAGTCCCCGCGAGCAGTACTTC. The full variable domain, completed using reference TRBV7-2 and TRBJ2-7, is GAGVSQSPSNKVTEKGKDVELRCDPISGHTALYWYRQSLGQGLEFLIYFQGNSAPDKSGLPSDRFSAERTGGSVSTLTIQRTQQEDSAVYLCASGKSPREQYFGPGTRLTVT.

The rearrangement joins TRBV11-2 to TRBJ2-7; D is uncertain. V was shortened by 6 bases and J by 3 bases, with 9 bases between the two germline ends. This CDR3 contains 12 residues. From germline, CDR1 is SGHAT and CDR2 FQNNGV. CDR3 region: CASSDILYEQYF. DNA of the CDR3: TGTGCCAGCAGTGATATCCTCTACGAGCAGTACTTC.

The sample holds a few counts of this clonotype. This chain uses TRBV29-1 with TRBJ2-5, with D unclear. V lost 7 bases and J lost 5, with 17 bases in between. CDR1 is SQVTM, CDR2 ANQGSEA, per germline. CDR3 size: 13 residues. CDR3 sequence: CSAMTNVRETQYF. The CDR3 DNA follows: TGCAGCGCTATGACCAACGTTAGGGAGACCCAGTACTTC.

Here the CDR3 reads CASSYGGPDRVNEKLFF. In DNA, the CDR3 is TGTGCCAGCAGTTACGGGGGACCTGACAGAGTTAATGAAAAACTGTTTTTT. The rearrangement joins TRBV6-6 to TRBJ1-4, with TRBD1 as a possible D gene (5 bases). Deletions cut 2 bases from V and 4 bases from J, with 17 bases between. From germline, CDR1 is MNHNY and CDR2 SVGAGI (reference sequence). The CDR3 has 17 residues.

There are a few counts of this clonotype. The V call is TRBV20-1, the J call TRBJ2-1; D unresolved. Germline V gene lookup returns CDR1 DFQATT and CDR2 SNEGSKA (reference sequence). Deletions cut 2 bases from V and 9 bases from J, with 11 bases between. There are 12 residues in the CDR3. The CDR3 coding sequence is TGCAGTGCTAGACGGGCGGCATCTGAGCAGTTCTTC. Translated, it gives CSARRAASEQFF.

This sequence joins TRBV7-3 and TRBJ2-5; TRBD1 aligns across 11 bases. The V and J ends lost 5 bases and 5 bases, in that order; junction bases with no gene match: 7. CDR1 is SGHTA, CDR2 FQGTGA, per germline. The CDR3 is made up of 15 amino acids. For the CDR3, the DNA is TGTGCCAGCAGCCACCTTGGGACAGGGGGGGAGACCCAGTACTTC. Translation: CASSHLGTGGETQYF. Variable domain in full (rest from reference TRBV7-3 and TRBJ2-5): GAGVSQTPSNKVTEKGKYVELRCDPISGHTALYWYRQSLGQGPEFLIYFQGTGAADDSGLPNDRFFAVRPEGSVSTLKIQRTERGDSAVYLCASSHLGTGGETQYFGPGTRLLVL.

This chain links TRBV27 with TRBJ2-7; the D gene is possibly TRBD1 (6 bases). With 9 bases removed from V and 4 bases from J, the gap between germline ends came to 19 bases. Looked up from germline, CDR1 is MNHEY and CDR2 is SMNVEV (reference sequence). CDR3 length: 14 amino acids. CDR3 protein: CASKGSGTLYEQYF. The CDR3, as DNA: TGTGCCAGTAAGGGGTCCGGGACACTGTACGAGCAGTACTTC.

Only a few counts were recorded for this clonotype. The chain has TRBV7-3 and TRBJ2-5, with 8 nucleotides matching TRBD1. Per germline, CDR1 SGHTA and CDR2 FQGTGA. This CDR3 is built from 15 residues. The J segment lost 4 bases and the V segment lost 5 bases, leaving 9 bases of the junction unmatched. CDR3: CASSRTGSGGETQYF. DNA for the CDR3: TGTGCCAGCAGCCGGACAGGGTCAGGGGGAGAGACCCAGTACTTC.

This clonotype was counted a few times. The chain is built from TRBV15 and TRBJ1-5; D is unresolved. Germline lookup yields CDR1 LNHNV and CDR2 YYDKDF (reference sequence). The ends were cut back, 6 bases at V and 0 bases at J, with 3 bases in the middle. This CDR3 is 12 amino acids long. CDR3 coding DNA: TGTGCCACCAGGGATAGCAATCAGCCCCAGCATTTT. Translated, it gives CATRDSNQPQHF.

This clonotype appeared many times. CDR3 DNA sequence: TGCGCCAGCAGCTTAAACGCTGGGGCCAACGTCCTGACTTTC. Residues: CASSLNAGANVLTF. This chain joins TRBV5-1 and TRBJ2-6, with D unresolved. The CDR3 sequence is 14 residues long. V gave up 2 bases and J gave up 2 bases, with 5 bases separating them. The germline V gene encodes CDR1 SGHRS and CDR2 YFSETQ.